This is a list of T cell receptor beta chains from one sample in a study of pediatric ulcerative colitis. Sequencing was performed with immunoSEQ multiplex PCR; in TCRdb, only in-frame clones are kept and a portion is missing. The data show around 30,000 clones, roughly four fifths seen once. The sample comprised blood. The receptors originated from a boy younger than 18 with severe ulcerative colitis. Each CDR3 is given with its conserved first and last residue. D genes are given only for firm matches. Only some rows state a clone size, as once, few, many or a class for expanded clones.

j_call | v_call | clone_size | d_call | cdr3_nt | cdr3_aa
TRBJ2-7 | TRBV4-3 | NA | NA | TGCGCCAGCAGCACATACGTAAGCACGGTTTATAGTTCCTACGAGCAGTACTTC | CASSTYVSTVYSSYEQYF
TRBJ2-7 | TRBV5-1 | NA | NA | TGCGCCAGCAGCTCCCACGGTAGACTGCTCTTGGACGAGCAGTACTTC | CASSSHGRLLLDEQYF
TRBJ2-7 | TRBV7-6 | NA | NA | TGTGCCAGCAGCTTAGAAGGGTGGGAGCAGTACTTC | CASSLEGWEQYF
TRBJ1-3 | TRBV6-6 | once | NA | TGTGCCAGCAGTTCGGACCCTACCCGCTCTGGAAACACCATATATTTT | CASSSDPTRSGNTIYF
TRBJ2-1 | TRBV6-5 | NA | NA | TGTGCCAGCAGTTACGGCGGAAGCTCCTACAATGAGCAGTTCTTC | CASSYGGSSYNEQFF
TRBJ1-3 | TRBV7-2 | NA | NA | TGTGCCAGCAGCCCACAGGGCAGCTCTGGAAACACCATATATTTT | CASSPQGSSGNTIYF
TRBJ1-3 | TRBV6-1 | NA | NA | TGTGCCAGCAGTGAATTATGGAGACAGTTTTTTGGAAACACCATATATTTT | CASSELWRQFFGNTIYF
TRBJ1-2 | TRBV5-1 | NA | TRBD1 | TGCGCCAGCAGCTTTCAACCGGGACAGGACGATGGCTACACCTTC | CASSFQPGQDDGYTF
TRBJ2-3 | TRBV25-1 | once | TRBD2 | TGTGCCAGCAGTGAAACTACTAGCGGGGGGCAAGATACGCAGTATTTT | CASSETTSGGQDTQYF
TRBJ1-1 | TRBV11-3 | NA | NA | TGTGCCAGCAGCTTAGATAAATCCGAAGCTTTCTTT | CASSLDKSEAFF
TRBJ1-4 | TRBV7-9 | NA | NA | TGTGCCAGCAGCCCAGCCGAGTCTCCGGAAAAACTGTTTTTT | CASSPAESPEKLFF
TRBJ1-2 | TRBV4-1 | NA | TRBD1 | TGCGCCAGCAGCCGGGAAACAGGGGTCAGGCTCTATGGCTACACCTTC | CASSRETGVRLYGYTF
TRBJ2-3 | TRBV5-5 | NA | NA | TGTGCCAGCGGTAGGGACGGAAATAGGCCGGATACGCAGTATTTT | CASGRDGNRPDTQYF
TRBJ2-2 | TRBV4-1 | once | TRBD1 | TGCGCCAGCAGCCAGTCAATAGGGACAGGTTACACCGGGGAGCTGTTTTTT | CASSQSIGTGYTGELFF
TRBJ2-2 | TRBV7-6 | NA | NA | TGTGCCAGCGCGGCCGGGGGGCGCGACGGGGAGCTGTTTTTT | CASAAGGRDGELFF
TRBJ1-5 | TRBV30 | NA | NA | TGTGCCTGGAGTGCCTCGACTATCAATCAGCCCCAGCATTTT | CAWSASTINQPQHF
TRBJ2-2 | TRBV2 | NA | TRBD2 | TGTGCCAGCCGACGGGAGGTGGGCAGGAACACCGGGGAGCTGTTTTTT | CASRREVGRNTGELFF
TRBJ2-5 | TRBV27 | NA | NA | TGTGCCAGCAAGAGCAGGGCCCAAGAGACCCAGTACTTC | CASKSRAQETQYF
TRBJ1-3 | TRBV21-1 | NA | NA | TGTGCCAGCAGCAGGGGGTCCCGGGGGGAGGTACACACCATATATTTT | CASSRGSRGEVHTIYF
TRBJ2-2 | TRBV9 | NA | NA | TGTGCCAGCAGCGCAAGCACCGGGGAGCTGTTTTTT | CASSASTGELFF
TRBJ1-4 | TRBV7-9 | NA | NA | TGTGCCAGCAGCGAAAGAACAGGGTCGGGTACTAATGAAAAACTGTTTTTT | CASSERTGSGTNEKLFF
TRBJ1-2 | TRBV4-3 | NA | NA | TGCGCCAGCAGCCAAGATAATGACAACAACTATGGCTACACCTTC | CASSQDNDNNYGYTF
TRBJ1-2 | TRBV9 | NA | NA | TGTGCCAGCAGCGTTGCACATGTAGGGAATGGCTACACCTTC | CASSVAHVGNGYTF
TRBJ1-1 | TRBV2 | few | TRBD1 | TGTGCCAGCAGTGACACAGGGGACACTGAAGCTTTCTTT | CASSDTGDTEAFF
TRBJ1-4 | TRBV4-3 | NA | TRBD1 | TGCGCCAGCAGCCAAACCCTGGAGACAGGGGGTGAAAAACTGTTTTTT | CASSQTLETGGEKLFF
TRBJ1-2 | TRBV15 | once | NA | TGTGCCACCAGCAGAGTTGGTACTGGAGGGGGCTATGGCTACACCTTC | CATSRVGTGGGYGYTF
TRBJ1-2 | TRBV7-2 | NA | NA | TGTGCCAGCAGCTTAGCGTCTGGTGTCGCGGGGCCTAACTATGGCTACACCTTC | CASSLASGVAGPNYGYTF
TRBJ2-1 | TRBV5-4 | NA | NA | TGTGCCAGCAGCTTCAAACGGGACCCCCGGGAGCAGTTCTTC | CASSFKRDPREQFF
TRBJ1-5 | TRBV15 | few | NA | TGTGCCACCAGCAGAGTTACGGGGGTTCATCAGCCCCAGCATTTT | CATSRVTGVHQPQHF
TRBJ2-2 | TRBV2 | NA | TRBD1 | TGTGCCAGCAGTGCGAACAGGGGGCAGGCCGGGGAGCTGTTTTTT | CASSANRGQAGELFF
TRBJ2-1 | TRBV18 | NA | TRBD1 | TGTGCCAGCTCTCCCCCAGCAGGGGGCTCCTACAATGAGCAGTTCTTC | CASSPPAGGSYNEQFF
TRBJ2-7 | TRBV27 | NA | TRBD2 | TGTGCCAGCAGTTTACGGGGGGGAGAATACGAGCAGTACTTC | CASSLRGGEYEQYF
TRBJ2-7 | TRBV27 | NA | TRBD1 | TGTGCCAGCAGTTTTCTTGGGACAGACTCCTACGAGCAGTACTTC | CASSFLGTDSYEQYF
TRBJ1-1 | TRBV6-1 | NA | NA | TGTGCCAGCAGTGGGAGGACTCACTCCCCTTTCTTT | CASSGRTHSPFF
TRBJ1-4 | TRBV11-2 | once | TRBD1 | TGTGCCAGCAGCTTAATTAAGGGGGCGTTCGAAAAACTGTTTTTT | CASSLIKGAFEKLFF
TRBJ2-3 | TRBV5-1 | NA | NA | TGCGCCAGCACCCCCGGCAGGATCACAGATACGCAGTATTTT | CASTPGRITDTQYF
TRBJ1-5 | TRBV6-5 | NA | NA | TGTGCCAGCAGTCACACAAGGACCGATCAGCCCCAGCATTTT | CASSHTRTDQPQHF